Sequencing of this T cell receptor (beta chain) was carried out in a study of blood T cell repertoires in COVID-19. Overall study: Italy, Spain and the United States were the sources of the convalescent and acute COVID-19 samples. Nucleic acid was either cDNA or gDNA, and it came from T cells, B-cell-depleted T cells, or PBMCs.

In the source study's methods: Reference gene primers were amplified, and this amplification served to estimate nucleated cell counts. Sequencing used immunoSEQ multiplex PCR; TCRdb keeps in-frame clones, though not all of them. The V and J calls and clone size were taken over from that table, and D and trimming were inferred from the DNA. The repertoire has around 230,000 clones, around 89% of them found once; the top ten carry 2% to 2.5%. The CDR3 extends over 14 amino acids. The germline V gene has CDR1 MNHEY and CDR2 SVGAGI. Deletions cut 6 bases from V and 5 bases from J, with 16 bases between. The clonotype comes from a woman aged 40 to 55 with acute COVID-19. The chain links TRBV6-5 to TRBJ2-5; a possible D gene is TRBD2 (5 bases). Sequences were obtained from PBMCs or T cells enriched from blood (not recorded which). The CDR3 reads CASSLRDGRETQYF. The CDR3 region has the DNA TGTGCCAGCAGCCTCCGGGATGGTAGGGAGACCCAGTACTTC.